These 28 T cell receptor beta chains originate from one sample sequenced in a study of OX40 agonist ivuxolimab in advanced cancers. Produced via immunoSEQ multiplex PCR; TCRdb's table is partial and in-frame only. The sample shows 100,000 to 120,000 clones, more than 70% of them seen only once. This specimen was CD4+ or CD8+ T cells sorted from blood, taken in a trial of the OX40 agonist ivuxolimab. These receptors all come from an adult with an advanced solid tumor such as melanoma, head and neck, liver or kidney cancer.

This chain links TRBV11-3 with TRBJ1-1; no definite D call. Germline CDR1 and CDR2: SGHNT and YENEEA. Trimming took off 0 bases at V and 2 bases at J, with 4 bases between the two ends. This CDR3 comprises 13 residues. The CDR3 DNA is TGTGCCAGCAGCTTAGATGCAAACACTGAAGCTTTCTTT. It codes for CASSLDANTEAFF.

The chain couples TRBV28 to TRBJ2-7, with a possible D match to TRBD2 (6 bases). The CDR3 has 15 amino acids. Germline lookup yields CDR1 MDHEN and CDR2 SYDVKM. V was cut by 4 bases and J by 0 bases, with 13 bases left in between. CDR3 bases: TGTGCCAGCAGTTCCCCAGCGGGTGCCTCCTACGAGCAGTACTTC. Amino acids: CASSSPAGASYEQYF. The full variable domain, in which reference TRBV28 and TRBJ2-7 provide the parts outside the CDR3, is DVKVTQSSRYLVKRTGEKVFLECVQDMDHENMFWYRQDPGLGLRLIYFSYDVKMKEKGDIPEGYSVSREKKERFSLILESASTNQTSMYLCASSSPAGASYEQYFGPGTRLTVT.

J is TRBJ1-1 and V is TRBV27, with TRBD1 matching 10 bases. The CDR3 is made up of 15 amino acids. V lost 4 bases, J lost 0 bases, and 2 bases stayed unmatched. CDR1 is MNHEY, CDR2 SMNVEV, per germline (reference sequence). For the CDR3, the DNA is TGTGCCAGCAGTTGGGACAGGGGACTGAACACTGAAGCTTTCTTT. Its translation is CASSWDRGLNTEAFF.

The CDR3 loop is CASSPPGNEQFF. The CDR3 DNA reads TGTGCCAGCAGCCCCCCAGGCAATGAGCAGTTCTTC. The rearrangement links TRBV7-9 to TRBJ2-1; no reliable D call. In germline, CDR1 is SEHNR, CDR2 FQNEAQ (reference sequence). The V end lost 5 bases, the J end lost 6 bases, and 8 bases lay between the germline ends. The CDR3 sequence is 12 residues long.

The J gene is TRBJ1-4, the V gene TRBV4-1; TRBD1 is a possible D gene (5 bases). V was clipped by 0 bases and J by 8 bases, with 19 bases between them. The CDR3 spans 17 residues. Germline CDR1 reads MGHRA; CDR2 reads YSYEKL. CDR3 nucleotide sequence: TGCGCCAGCAGCCAAGATTGGGGTGGGGCAAGTGCGGAAAAACTGTTTTTT. It translates to CASSQDWGGASAEKLFF.

The rearrangement links TRBV6-5 to TRBJ2-1; D is possibly TRBD1 or TRBD2 (5 bases each). V gave up 1 base and J gave up 6 bases, with 10 bases separating them. The CDR3 has 14 residues. Germline V gene data show CDR1 as MNHEY and CDR2 as SVGAGI. In DNA form, the CDR3 reads TGTGCCAGCAGTTACTTCGAGGGGACCAATGAGCAGTTCTTC. It specifies CASSYFEGTNEQFF.

In DNA form, the CDR3 reads TGTGCCAGCAGTTCAGACAGGTTGAACACTGAAGCTTTCTTT. It translates to CASSSDRLNTEAFF. This chain links TRBV6-5 with TRBJ1-1; tentatively, D is TRBD1 (6 bases). Germline V lookup: CDR1 MNHEY, CDR2 SVGAGI. V was shortened by 4 bases and J by 0 bases, with 9 bases between the two germline ends. The CDR3 is 14 amino acids.

J is TRBJ2-1 and V is TRBV4-3, with D perhaps matching TRBD1 or TRBD2 (5 bases each). Germline V CDR1 and CDR2: LGHNA, YSLEER. The CDR3 extends over 15 amino acids. Trimming removed 0 bases from V and 9 bases from J, with 15 bases in between. The CDR3 sequence: CASSQDPYEGIEQFF. The CDR3 DNA reads as TGCGCCAGCAGCCAAGACCCCTACGAGGGGATTGAGCAGTTCTTC.

This clone has just one count. V usage is TRBV23-1 and J usage is TRBJ1-2; TRBD1 agrees at 8 bases. TRBV23-1 is identified as an open reading frame with a role that is uncertain. Trimming removed 6 bases from V and 7 bases from J; junction bases left unmatched: 7. This CDR3 is built from 13 residues. The DNA for the CDR3 is TGCGCCAGCAGGGAGACAGGGGTCTCTGGCTACACCTTC. This encodes CASRETGVSGYTF.

The chain combines TRBV10-3 with TRBJ1-4, with D uncertain. Germline V lookup: CDR1 ENHRY, CDR2 SYGVKD. The CDR3 is 13 amino acids. Trimming pared 0 bases from V and 13 bases from J, leaving 12 bases between. Here the CDR3 reads CAISESTQSGLFF. In DNA, the CDR3 is TGTGCCATCAGTGAGTCGACTCAATCTGGACTGTTTTTT.

In DNA, the CDR3 is TGTGCCAGCAGACCGGACACCTTCTACGAGCAGTACTTC. It codes for CASRPDTFYEQYF. The V and J genes are TRBV7-2 and TRBJ2-7; D possibly corresponds to TRBD1 (5 bases). The length of the CDR3 is 13 residues. The V end lost 6 bases, the J end lost 3 bases, and 12 bases lay between the germline ends. Germline values: CDR1 SGHTA, CDR2 FQGNSA.

V and J are TRBV6-1 and TRBJ1-6; the D is unclear. Germline-derived CDR1 and CDR2 are MNHNS and SASEGT. V lost 6 bases to trimming and J lost 9 bases, with 18 bases between them. The CDR3 has 15 amino acids. The chain's CDR3 is CASRDVEEALSPLHF. The CDR3 DNA sequence: TGTGCCAGCAGGGACGTCGAGGAAGCTCTTTCACCCCTCCACTTT.

The rearrangement links TRBV27 to TRBJ2-7; no reliable D call. Trimming took off 2 bases at V and 3 bases at J, with 11 bases between the two ends. In germline, CDR1 is MNHEY, CDR2 SMNVEV (reference sequence). The CDR3 is made up of 14 amino acids. The CDR3 sequence is CASSLPEKLYEQYF. CDR3 in DNA: TGTGCCAGCAGTTTACCAGAGAAACTCTACGAGCAGTACTTC.

The V call is TRBV7-6, the J call TRBJ2-2; 8 nucleotides line up with TRBD1. This CDR3 is 16 amino acids long. V lost 7 bases, J lost 4 bases, and 11 bases stayed unmatched. Germline V CDR1 and CDR2: SGHVS, FNYEAQ. The CDR3 is CASNPSGGAGTGELFF. CDR3 in DNA: TGTGCCAGCAACCCGTCAGGGGGCGCGGGCACCGGGGAGCTGTTTTTT.

The DNA for the CDR3 is TGCGCCAGCAGCGAGACAGGGAGGTTTGAGCAGTTCTTC. This sequence encodes CASSETGRFEQFF. The chain couples TRBV5-1 to TRBJ2-1; D might be TRBD1 (7 bases). CDR1 is SGHRS and CDR2 is YFSETQ in the germline V gene. Trimming removed 4 bases from V and 9 bases from J, with 14 bases in between. CDR3 length equals 13 residues.

The sample holds one count of this clone. The rearrangement joins TRBV7-3 to TRBJ2-7; the match to TRBD1 covers 9 bases. CDR1 is SGHTA, CDR2 FQGTGA, per germline. J gave up 2 bases and V 5 bases, and 7 bases lay outside the gene matches. The CDR3 loop spans 15 amino acids. The CDR3, as DNA: TGTGCCAGCAGCCCAACAGGGGGCAAGACCTACGAGCAGTACTTC. As protein: CASSPTGGKTYEQYF.

This sequence joins TRBV28 and TRBJ1-2; a weak D match, TRBD1 (5 bases). The germline V gene has CDR1 MDHEN and CDR2 SYDVKM. With 6 bases removed from V and 4 bases from J, the gap between germline ends came to 12 bases. The CDR3 extends over 13 amino acids. CDR3 in amino acids: CASRVEGRYGYTF. The CDR3 nucleotides read TGTGCCAGCAGAGTGGAGGGGCGCTATGGCTACACCTTC.

V gene TRBV19 combines with J gene TRBJ1-5, with a weak D call TRBD1 (5 bases). Germline CDR1 reads LNHDA; CDR2 reads SQIVND (reference sequence). The CDR3 is made up of 18 amino acids. Trimming removed 9 bases from V and 2 bases from J, with 26 bases in between. CDR3: CASAYGTVLSYRNQPQHF. Here the CDR3 DNA reads TGTGCCAGCGCGTATGGGACGGTACTTTCATATCGCAATCAGCCCCAGCATTTT.

This clone has only one observation. The genes are TRBV12-5 and TRBJ1-6, with D perhaps TRBD1 (5 bases). V was pared by 2 bases and J by 7 bases, with 12 bases between. The CDR3 consists of 15 residues. Per the germline V gene, CDR1 is LGHNT and CDR2 is FRNRAP. The CDR3 bases are TGTGCTAGTGGTTTGAAGCCAGGGTTAAATTCACCCCTCCACTTT. Translating gives CASGLKPGLNSPLHF.

The chain couples TRBV28 to TRBJ1-1; D unclear. The CDR3 runs to 14 residues. V gave up 1 base and J gave up 8 bases, with 14 bases separating them. Germline values: CDR1 MDHEN, CDR2 SYDVKM. CDR3 sequence: CASSLFAAKGEAFF. Written as DNA, the CDR3 is TGTGCCAGCAGTTTATTCGCGGCTAAAGGGGAAGCTTTCTTT.

The rearrangement links TRBV7-2 to TRBJ2-7; D might be TRBD1 or TRBD2, each matching 7 bases. The ends were cut back, 5 bases at V and 2 bases at J, with 16 bases in the middle. The germline gives CDR1 SGHTA, CDR2 FQGNSA. The CDR3 is 15 amino acids. The CDR3 region is CASSPTGRGTYEQYF. For the CDR3, the DNA is TGTGCCAGCAGCCCGACAGGGAGGGGCACCTACGAGCAGTACTTC.

The chain combines TRBV30 with TRBJ1-4, with D perhaps TRBD1 (6 bases). The V end lost 1 base, the J end lost 1 base, and 10 bases lay between the germline ends. The CDR3 contains 15 residues. Germline V gene data show CDR1 as GTSNPN and CDR2 as SVGIG (reference sequence). CDR3 in DNA: TGTGCCTGGAGTGGGCAGGGGAAAACTAATGAAAAACTGTTTTTT. Amino acids: CAWSGQGKTNEKLFF. Variable domain in full (rest from reference TRBV30 and TRBJ1-4): SQTIHQWPATLVQPVGSPLSLECTVEGTSNPNLYWYRQAAGRGLQLLFYSVGIGQISSEVPQNLSASRPQDRQFILSSKKLLLSDSGFYLCAWSGQGKTNEKLFFGSGTQLSVL.

A single count supports this clone. This chain connects TRBV19 to TRBJ2-7; 8 nucleotides align to TRBD1. J lost 5 bases, V lost 8 bases, and 11 bases had no gene match. Germline-derived CDR1 and CDR2 are LNHDA and SQIVND (reference sequence). This CDR3 region has 14 residues. CDR3 in DNA: TGTGCCAGTCAAACGGGGACAGGACGAAACGAGCAGTACTTC. Protein: CASQTGTGRNEQYF.

This chain uses TRBV4-2 with TRBJ2-1; 11 positions agree with TRBD2. With 4 bases clipped from V and 5 bases from J, the junction kept 4 bases outside the gene matches. The CDR3 has 15 residues. Germline V lookup: CDR1 LGHNA, CDR2 YNFKEQ. DNA for the CDR3: TGTGCCAGCAGCCCTGGGACTAGCGGAAACAATGAGCAGTTCTTC. This gives the protein CASSPGTSGNNEQFF.

V and J are TRBV6-5 and TRBJ2-1; 7 bases agree with TRBD2. In germline, CDR1 is MNHEY, CDR2 SVGAGI. This CDR3 has 15 residues. The junction had 11 bases not matched to a gene; V was cut back by 8 bases and J by 4 bases. The DNA of the CDR3 is TGTGCCAGCCTTCAAAGCGGGGCCCAATACAATGAGCAGTTCTTC. It is translated as CASLQSGAQYNEQFF.

The chain couples TRBV28 to TRBJ1-1; D gene uncertain. Looked up from germline, CDR1 is MDHEN and CDR2 is SYDVKM. This CDR3 spans 10 amino acids. V shed 6 bases and J shed 7 bases, with 6 bases lying between them. CDR3 in DNA: TGTGCCAGCAGGAATGTTGAAGCTTTCTTT. Protein sequence: CASRNVEAFF.

This chain links TRBV19 with TRBJ2-6; perhaps TRBD1 as D (6 bases). The germline CDR1 and CDR2 sequences are LNHDA and SQIVND (reference sequence). V was pared by 0 bases and J by 1 base, with 13 bases between. This CDR3 has 18 residues. CDR3 amino acids: CASSIDTGLLSGANVLTF. The CDR3 nucleotides read TGTGCCAGTAGTATAGATACAGGGTTGCTTTCTGGGGCCAACGTCCTGACTTTC.

The rearrangement uses TRBV30 and TRBJ1-2, with D unclear. Germline V gene sequence: CDR1 GTSNPN, CDR2 SVGIG (reference sequence). The CDR3 runs to 12 residues. V was clipped by 4 bases and J by 0 bases, with 6 bases between them. CDR3 in amino acids: CAWTSTNYGYTF. The CDR3 DNA reads as TGTGCCTGGACCTCCACTAACTATGGCTACACCTTC.